This T cell receptor beta chain was recorded in a study of long-term antiretroviral therapy in people with HIV. Study-level information: The earliest specimens came about a decade ahead of the 2015 immediate-ART recommendation. Whole-study findings and limits: Relative to control repertoires, HIV repertoires exhibited narrower CDR3 length ranges. Clones showing expansion before ART dominated the repertoire at all time points.

The cryopreserved samples used held roughly 0.95-10 million PBMC prior to extraction of DNA. Survey level was the resolution at which the v3.0 immunoSEQ assay ran. The repertoire was sequenced with immunoSEQ multiplex PCR; TCRdb's copy has only in-frame clones and lacks some. Here the sample spans under 30,000 clones, around four fifths being singletons. The CDR3 length is 15 residues. The germline V and J ends were trimmed by 4 bases and 3 bases, with 15 bases remaining between them. CDR1 is MNHEY and CDR2 is SVGAGI in the germline V gene. As for this clone: Its antigen remains unknown.

The source is a man in his late teens or twenties with HIV. Sequencing was performed on unsorted PBMCs, taken 3 years after starting antiretroviral therapy. The chain links TRBV6-5 to TRBJ1-1; tentative D call: TRBD1 (6 bases). Here the CDR3 DNA reads TGTGCCAGCAGTTTAACGCCCAGGGGTTACACTGAAGCTTTCTTT. It codes for CASSLTPRGYTEAFF.